One T cell receptor beta chain is described in this entry. Its antigen is undetermined. The germline V and J ends were trimmed by 3 bases and 0 bases, with 9 bases remaining between them. Germline V lookup: CDR1 MNHEY, CDR2 SVGAGI. The CDR3 has 15 residues. This entry comes from a study of post-analysis software for immune sequencing data. Whole-study results and caveats: Controls had significantly higher normalized Chao1 diversity than multiple sclerosis patients. Among roughly 5 TRBV segments more frequent in patients than controls were TRBV5-6, TRBV5-1 and TRBV20-1.

Built from TCR beta cDNA, the libraries had unique molecular identifiers in them. A population of roughly 0.9 to 11 million T cells gave rise to around 480,000 cDNA molecules. From the PCR reads, TCRdb called clonotypes with MiXCR, one entry per CDR3 protein. The sample yields roughly 570,000 distinct CDR3 sequences, roughly 34% seen once. The sequence derives from a girl between 2 and 17 years old with multiple sclerosis. Sequencing was performed on blood. The chain employs TRBV6-5 and TRBJ2-1; a possible D gene is TRBD2 (6 bases). As DNA, the CDR3 is TGTGCCAGCAGTTATGGGGGGTCCTCCTACAATGAGCAGTTCTTC. It specifies CASSYGGSSYNEQFF.